This entry describes one T cell receptor (beta chain). This record comes from a study of blood T cell repertoires in COVID-19. For the study at large: Samples of COVID-19 (acute and convalescent) were obtained from the United States, Italy and Spain. PBMCs, B-cell-depleted T cells, or T cells provided the cDNA or gDNA that made up the material.

This CDR3 has 15 amino acids. The germline V gene encodes CDR1 SGHRS and CDR2 YFSETQ. Losses at the gene ends were 4 bases for V and 4 bases for J; bases not matched to a gene: 7. As handled by the study authors: Estimation of nucleated cell counts relied on the amplification of reference gene primers. Clones were sequenced by immunoSEQ multiplex PCR, and TCRdb holds only the in-frame ones, with some missing. From that table come the V and J calls and clone size; the DNA was used to work out D and trimming. Of about 190,000 clones in the sample, 79% were seen once. The sequencing input was peripheral blood. The genes are TRBV5-1 and TRBJ2-7; TRBD1 matches 11 bases. The sequence was obtained from a man in his 60s with active or convalescent COVID-19. Written as DNA, the CDR3 is TGCGCCAGCAGCGCCGCGGGACAGGGGGAGTACGAGCAGTACTTC. Its translation: CASSAAGQGEYEQYF.